This T cell receptor beta chain was documented in a study of OX40 agonist ivuxolimab in advanced cancers. Across the study: Dose-escalation patients were diagnosed with hepatocellular carcinoma, melanoma, renal cell cancer or head and neck cancer.

Points on this clone: No antigen is known for it.

Measured with immunoSEQ multiplex PCR; TCRdb has only the in-frame clones, and not every one. The table has over 50,000 clones, over 80% seen once; the top ten hold around 25%. Study conclusions and caveats: The study observed clonal expansion of CD4+ and CD8+ blood T cells by week 6 at 0.1 to 3.0 mg/kg. Some of the nonresponding patients also showed low levels of normalized T-cell clonal expansion.

This receptor was taken from an adult with an advanced solid tumor such as melanoma, head and neck, liver or kidney cancer. The sample consisted of CD4+ or CD8+ T cells sorted from blood, taken in a trial of the OX40 agonist ivuxolimab.

The CDR3 here is CAFRGGEEGPEAFF. In DNA, the CDR3 is TGTGCCTTCCGGGGAGGGGAGGAGGGTCCTGAAGCTTTCTTT. V gene TRBV2 combines with J gene TRBJ1-1; perhaps TRBD1 as D (5 bases). This CDR3 is 14 amino acids long. CDR1 and CDR2 from the germline V gene are SNHLY and FYNNEI. V was shortened by 11 bases and J by 6 bases, with 22 bases between the two germline ends.